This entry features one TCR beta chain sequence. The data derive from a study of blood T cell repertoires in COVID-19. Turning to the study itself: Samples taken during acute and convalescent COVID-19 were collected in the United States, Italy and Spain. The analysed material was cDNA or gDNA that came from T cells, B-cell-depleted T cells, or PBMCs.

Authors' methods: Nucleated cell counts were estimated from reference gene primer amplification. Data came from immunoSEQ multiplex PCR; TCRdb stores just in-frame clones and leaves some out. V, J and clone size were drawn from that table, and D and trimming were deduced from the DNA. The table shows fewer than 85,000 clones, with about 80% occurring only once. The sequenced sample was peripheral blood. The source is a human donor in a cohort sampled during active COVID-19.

The CDR3, as DNA: TGCGCCAGCAGCCAAGATCTTCGGTTCGGCGGGGAGCTGTTTTTT. Translated, it gives CASSQDLRFGGELFF. This chain joins TRBV4-3 and TRBJ2-2; D gene ambiguous. Germline CDR1 LGHNA, CDR2 YSLEER. There are 15 residues in the CDR3. Trimming pared 0 bases from V and 7 bases from J, leaving 12 bases between.